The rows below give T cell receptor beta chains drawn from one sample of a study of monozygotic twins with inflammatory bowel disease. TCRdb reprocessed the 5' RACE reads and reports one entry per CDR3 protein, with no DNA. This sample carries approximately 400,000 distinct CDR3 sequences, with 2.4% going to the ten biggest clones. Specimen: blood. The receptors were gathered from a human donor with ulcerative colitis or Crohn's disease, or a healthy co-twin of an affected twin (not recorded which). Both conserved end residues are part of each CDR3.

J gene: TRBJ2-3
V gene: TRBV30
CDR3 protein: CAWSGPRDFTDTQYF

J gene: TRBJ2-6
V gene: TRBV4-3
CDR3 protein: CASSQRGGVGANVLTF

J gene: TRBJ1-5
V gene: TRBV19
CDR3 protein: CASRSILQGRSNQPQHF

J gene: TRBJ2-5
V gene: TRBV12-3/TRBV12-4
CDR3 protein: CASLIKLYLQVAKETQYF

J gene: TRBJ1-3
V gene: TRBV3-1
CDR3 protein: CASSLRQIRGGNTIYF

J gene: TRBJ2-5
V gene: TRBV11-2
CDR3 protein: CASSLLGAGTRKQETQYF

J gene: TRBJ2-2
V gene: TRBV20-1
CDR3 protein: CSARAQTKGSAGELFF

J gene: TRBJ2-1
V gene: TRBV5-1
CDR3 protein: CASSQGSNANEQFF

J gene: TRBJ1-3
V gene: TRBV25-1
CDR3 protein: CASSVGKSGNTIYF

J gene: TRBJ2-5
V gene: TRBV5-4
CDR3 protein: CASSARARVRQETQYF

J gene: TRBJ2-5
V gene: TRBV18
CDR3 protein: CASSPPTGETQYF

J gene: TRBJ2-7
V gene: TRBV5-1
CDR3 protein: CASSSGRVYEQYF

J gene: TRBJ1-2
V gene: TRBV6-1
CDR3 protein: CASSPEDRLYGYTF

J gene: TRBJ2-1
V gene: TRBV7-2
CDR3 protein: CASSLGGTTRVKQFF

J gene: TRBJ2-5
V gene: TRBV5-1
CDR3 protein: CASSLVKTGLRQETQYF

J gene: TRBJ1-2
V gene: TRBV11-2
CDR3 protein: CASTEGWGGARDIYYGYTF

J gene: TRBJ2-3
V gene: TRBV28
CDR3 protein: CASSFGRESDTQYF

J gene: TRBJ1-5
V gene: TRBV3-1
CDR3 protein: CASSLPSRPGSYSNQPQHF

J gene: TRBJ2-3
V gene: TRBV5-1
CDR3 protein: CASMAMEYTDTQYF

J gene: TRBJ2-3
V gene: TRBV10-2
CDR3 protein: CASSGLPTDTQYF

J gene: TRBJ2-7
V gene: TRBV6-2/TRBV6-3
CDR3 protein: CASSTTGLQSEQYF

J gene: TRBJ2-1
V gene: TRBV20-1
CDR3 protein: CSAPPPGGREQTYNEQFF

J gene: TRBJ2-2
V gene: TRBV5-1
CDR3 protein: CTSSLDRAPGELFF

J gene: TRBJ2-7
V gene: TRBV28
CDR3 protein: CATGTSGGSSYEQYF

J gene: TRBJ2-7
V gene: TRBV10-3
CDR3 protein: CAISESMAPEQYF

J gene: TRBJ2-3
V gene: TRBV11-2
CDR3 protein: CASRGSGTSGSRDTDTQYF

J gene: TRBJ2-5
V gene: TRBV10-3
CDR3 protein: CAISEGLATGETQYF

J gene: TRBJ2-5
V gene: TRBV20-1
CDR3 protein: CSANPPQGQETQYF

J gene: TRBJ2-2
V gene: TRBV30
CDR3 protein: CAWTGQATGELFF

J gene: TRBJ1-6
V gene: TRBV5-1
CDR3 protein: CASKAGQGEYSPLHF

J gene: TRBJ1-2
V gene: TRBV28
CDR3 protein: CASRPAGTGSHGYTF

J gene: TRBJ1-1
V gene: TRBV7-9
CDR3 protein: CASSLSTDTEAFF

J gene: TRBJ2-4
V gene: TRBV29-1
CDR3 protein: CSVEGVAGELNIQYF

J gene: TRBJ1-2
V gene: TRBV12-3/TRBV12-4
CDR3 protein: CASSQGVGYGYTF

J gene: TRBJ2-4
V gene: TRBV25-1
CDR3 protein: CATSSEAKGNIQYF

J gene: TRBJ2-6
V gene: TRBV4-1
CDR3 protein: CASSQGTGGSGANVLTF

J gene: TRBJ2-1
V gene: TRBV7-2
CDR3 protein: CASSLVPPPGSYNEQFF